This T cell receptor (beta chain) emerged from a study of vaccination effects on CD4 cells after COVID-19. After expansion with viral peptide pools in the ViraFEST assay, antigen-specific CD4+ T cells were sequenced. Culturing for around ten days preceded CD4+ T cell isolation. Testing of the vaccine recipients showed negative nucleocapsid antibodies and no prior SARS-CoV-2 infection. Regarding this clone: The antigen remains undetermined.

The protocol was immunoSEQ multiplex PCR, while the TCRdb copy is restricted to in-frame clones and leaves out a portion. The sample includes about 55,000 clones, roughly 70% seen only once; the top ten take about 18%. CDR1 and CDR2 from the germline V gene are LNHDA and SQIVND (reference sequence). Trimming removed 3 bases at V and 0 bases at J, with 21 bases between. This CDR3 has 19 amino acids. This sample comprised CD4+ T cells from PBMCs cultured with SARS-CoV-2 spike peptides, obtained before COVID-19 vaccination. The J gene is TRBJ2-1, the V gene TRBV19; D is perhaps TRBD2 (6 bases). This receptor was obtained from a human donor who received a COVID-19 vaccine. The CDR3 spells CASSIGLERAYTSYNEQFF. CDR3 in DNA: TGTGCCAGTAGTATTGGGTTGGAGCGGGCCTATACCTCCTACAATGAGCAGTTCTTC.